Detailed here is one T cell receptor (beta chain). The antigen remains undetermined. The PCR used 60 Vbeta and 13 Jbeta primers. TCRdb's table, derived via immunoSEQ multiplex PCR, lists solely in-frame clones and lacks some. The sample has 200,000 to 300,000 clones; roughly 78% are singletons. Germline assignment: CDR1 SGHNT and CDR2 YYREEE (reference sequence). V dropped 0 bases and J dropped 7; count of bases not matched to a gene: 7. CDR3 length: 16 residues. These data originate in a study of cytomegalovirus exposure and HLA in healthy donors. Overall study context: Assignment to the Caucasian-associated ancestry cluster applied to less than 85% of the approximately 420 genotyped donors. Points from the study as a whole: Immune exposure information available was restricted to CMV serostatus. Across donors, presence/absence analyses took sequencing depth to be roughly uniform. In a later analysis, TCR beta V- and J-gene trimming was associated with a missense DCLRE1C variant.

The TCR originated in a boy aged 10-17 years in good health and CMV-seronegative. The sequenced sample was PBMCs. The V gene is TRBV5-4, the J gene TRBJ1-6; 7 bases agree with TRBD1. The CDR3 bases are TGTGCCAGCAGCTTGGACCGGGACAGTCTAAATTCACCCCTCCACTTT. Residues: CASSLDRDSLNSPLHF.